Below, one TCR beta chain is given with its context. The antigen is undetermined. Produced via immunoSEQ multiplex PCR; TCRdb's table is partial and in-frame only. The data contain about 64,000 clones, 70% to 90% of them seen just once; the ten biggest clones take up roughly 1.3%. This sample is part of a study of OX40 agonist ivuxolimab in advanced cancers. Study-wide results and limits: Researchers did not determine the expanded peripheral T cells' antigen specificity. Fewer expanded clones were found on average in CD4+ than in CD8+ T cells.

The CDR3 length is 15 residues. Germline-derived CDR1 and CDR2 are SGHAT and FQDESV (reference sequence). The ends were cut back, 4 bases at V and 2 bases at J, with 14 bases in the middle. This TCR derives from an adult with an advanced solid tumor such as melanoma, head and neck, liver or kidney cancer. The specimen was CD4+ or CD8+ T cells sorted from blood, collected in a trial of the OX40 agonist ivuxolimab. V and J are TRBV11-1 and TRBJ2-5, with D tentatively TRBD2 (7 bases). DNA of the CDR3: TGTGCCAGCAGCTCGCGGGGGCCCTCTCAAGAGACCCAGTACTTC. Translating gives CASSSRGPSQETQYF. The full variable domain, rest sourced from reference TRBV11-1 and TRBJ2-5, is EAEVAQSPRYKITEKSQAVAFWCDPISGHATLYWYRQILGQGPELLVQFQDESVVDDSQLPKDRFSAERLKGVDSTLKIQPAELGDSAMYLCASSSRGPSQETQYFGPGTRLLVL.